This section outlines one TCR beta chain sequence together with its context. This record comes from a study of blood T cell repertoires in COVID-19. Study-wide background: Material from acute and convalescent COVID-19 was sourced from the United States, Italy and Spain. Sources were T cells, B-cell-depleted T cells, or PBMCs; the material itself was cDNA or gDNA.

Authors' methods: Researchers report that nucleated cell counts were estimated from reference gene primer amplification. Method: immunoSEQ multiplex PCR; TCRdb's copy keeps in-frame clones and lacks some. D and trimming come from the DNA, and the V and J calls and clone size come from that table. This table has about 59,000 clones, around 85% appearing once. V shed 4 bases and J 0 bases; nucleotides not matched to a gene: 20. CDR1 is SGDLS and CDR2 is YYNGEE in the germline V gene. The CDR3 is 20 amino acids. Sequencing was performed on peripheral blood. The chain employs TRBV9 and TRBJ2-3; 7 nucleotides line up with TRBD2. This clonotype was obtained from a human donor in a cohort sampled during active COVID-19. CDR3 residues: CASSLRKGSSGTASTDTQYF. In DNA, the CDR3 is TGTGCCAGCAGCCTGCGAAAGGGTTCTAGCGGTACCGCTAGCACAGATACGCAGTATTTT.